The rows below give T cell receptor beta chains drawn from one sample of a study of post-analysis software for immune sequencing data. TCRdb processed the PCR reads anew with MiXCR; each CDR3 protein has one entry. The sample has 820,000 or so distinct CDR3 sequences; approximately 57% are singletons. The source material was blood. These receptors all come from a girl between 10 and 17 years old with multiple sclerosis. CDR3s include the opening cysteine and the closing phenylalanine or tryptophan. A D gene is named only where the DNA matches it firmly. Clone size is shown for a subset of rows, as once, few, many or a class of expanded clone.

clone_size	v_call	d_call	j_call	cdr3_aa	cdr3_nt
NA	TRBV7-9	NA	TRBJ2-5	CASSWGSETQYF	TGTGCCAGCAGCTGGGGGTCGGAGACCCAGTACTTC
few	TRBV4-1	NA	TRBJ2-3	CASSQAPLMVGGTQYF	TGCGCCAGCAGCCAAGCACCTCTAATGGTCGGGGGTACGCAGTATTTT
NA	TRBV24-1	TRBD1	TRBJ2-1	CATSDTTGAVIDEQFF	TGTGCCACCAGTGATACGACAGGGGCCGTTATCGATGAGCAGTTCTTC
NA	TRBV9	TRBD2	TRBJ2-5	CASSAFAGVKETQYF	TGTGCCAGCAGTGCCTTTGCGGGGGTTAAAGAGACCCAGTACTTC
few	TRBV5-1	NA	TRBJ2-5	CASSSSHGLLEEQYF	TGCGCCAGCAGCTCTTCCCACGGACTACTTGAGGAGCAGTACTTC
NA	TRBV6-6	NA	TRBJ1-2	CAGTHGTGNYGYTF	TGTGCCGGCACCCACGGTACAGGGAACTATGGCTACACCTTC
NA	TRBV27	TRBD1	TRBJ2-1	CASSPGQGASYNEQFF	TGTGCCAGCAGTCCGGGACAGGGGGCGTCCTACAATGAGCAGTTCTTC
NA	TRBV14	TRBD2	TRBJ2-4	CASSHLAGVTKNIQYF	TGTGCCAGCAGCCATCTAGCGGGAGTGACCAAAAACATTCAGTACTTC
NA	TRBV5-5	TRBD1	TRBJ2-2	CASSGGTGSTGELFF	TGTGCCAGCAGCGGAGGGACAGGGTCCACCGGGGAGCTGTTTTTT
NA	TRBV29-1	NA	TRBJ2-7	CSVAAVGSYEQYF	TGCAGCGTTGCGGCAGTCGGATCCTACGAGCAGTACTTC
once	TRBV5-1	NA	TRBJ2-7	CAGSKESYEQYF	TGCGCCGGCAGCAAGGAGAGTTACGAGCAGTACTTC
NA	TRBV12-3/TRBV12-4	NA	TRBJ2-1	CASSLSRVQEQFF	TGTGCCAGCAGTTTAAGCAGGGTTCAGGAGCAGTTCTTC
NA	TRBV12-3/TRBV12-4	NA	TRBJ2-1	CASSLVLGLSYNEQFF	TGTGCCAGCAGTTTAGTGCTCGGGCTCTCCTACAATGAGCAGTTCTTC
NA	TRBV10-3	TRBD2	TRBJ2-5	CAISGLAGGTQETQYF	TGTGCCATCAGTGGACTAGCGGGGGGAACTCAAGAGACCCAGTACTTC
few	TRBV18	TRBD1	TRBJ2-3	CASSPPPGQGTDTQYF	TGTGCCAGCTCACCACCTCCGGGACAGGGGACAGATACGCAGTATTTT
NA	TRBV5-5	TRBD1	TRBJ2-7	CASSLAGQVYEQYF	TGTGCCAGCAGCTTGGCGGGACAGGTCTACGAGCAGTACTTC
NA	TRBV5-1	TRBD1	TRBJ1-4	CASSLSGTGTEKLFF	TGCGCCAGCAGCTTAAGCGGGACAGGGACCGAAAAACTGTTTTTT
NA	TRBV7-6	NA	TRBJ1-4	CASSLGGPSNEKLFF	TGTGCCAGCAGCTTAGGGGGACCCTCTAATGAAAAACTGTTTTTT
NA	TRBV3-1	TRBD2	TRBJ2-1	CASSQDGLAGGPGYNEQFF	TGTGCCAGCAGCCAAGACGGACTAGCGGGAGGGCCGGGGTACAATGAGCAGTTCTTC
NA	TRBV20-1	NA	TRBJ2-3	CSGQPISTDTQYF	TGCAGTGGACAGCCGATTAGCACAGATACGCAGTATTTT
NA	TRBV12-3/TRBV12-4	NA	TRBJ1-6	CASSAGLDSPLHF	TGTGCCAGCAGTGCCGGACTAGATTCACCCCTCCACTTT
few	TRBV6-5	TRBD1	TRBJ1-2	CASRFGTASYGYTF	TGTGCCAGCAGATTCGGGACAGCTTCCTATGGCTACACCTTC
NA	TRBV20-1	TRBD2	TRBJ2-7	CSAPTGTRDYEQYF	TGCAGTGCCCCCACCGGGACTAGAGACTACGAGCAGTACTTC
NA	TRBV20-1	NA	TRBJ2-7	CSARDLRAGWDNEQYF	TGCAGTGCTAGAGATCTGCGAGCGGGGTGGGACAATGAGCAGTACTTC
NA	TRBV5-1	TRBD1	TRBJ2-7	CASSLYRDRAVNEQYF	TGCGCCAGCAGCTTGTACAGGGACAGGGCAGTCAACGAGCAGTACTTC
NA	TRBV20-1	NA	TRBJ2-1	CSAPPEGGGGYNEQFF	TGCAGTGCTCCACCCGAAGGGGGAGGAGGTTACAATGAGCAGTTCTTC
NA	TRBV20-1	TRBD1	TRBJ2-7	CSAHRGASYEQYF	TGCAGTGCTCACAGGGGGGCTAGCTACGAGCAGTACTTC
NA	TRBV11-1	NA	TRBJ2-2	CASSLSPESYEQYFGAGELFF	NA
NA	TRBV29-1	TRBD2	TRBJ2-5	CSVLEREALNRCNEQYF	TGCAGCGTCTTGGAGCGGGAGGCCCTAAATAGATGCAATGAGCAGTACTTC
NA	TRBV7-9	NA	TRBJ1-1	CASSLARRGGVSTEAFF	TGTGCCAGCAGCTTAGCGCGGCGGGGTGGGGTGAGCACTGAAGCTTTCTTT
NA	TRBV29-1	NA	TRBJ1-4	CSASNAATNEKLFF	TGCAGCGCCAGTAACGCGGCAACTAATGAAAAACTGTTTTTT
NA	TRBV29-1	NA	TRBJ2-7	CSVVDYEHYF	TGCAGCGTTGTGGATTACGAGCATTACTTC
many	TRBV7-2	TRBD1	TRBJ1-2	CASSLQGARGGGYTF	TGTGCCAGCAGCCTACAGGGGGCCAGGGGAGGCGGCTACACCTTC
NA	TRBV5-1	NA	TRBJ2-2	CASSLEGENTGELFF	TGCGCCAGCAGCTTGGAAGGGGAAAACACCGGGGAGCTGTTTTTT
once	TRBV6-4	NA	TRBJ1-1	CASSVQENTEAFF	TGTGCCAGCAGTGTACAGGAGAACACTGAAGCTTTCTTT
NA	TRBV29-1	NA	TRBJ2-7	CSVEGAGSSYEQYF	TGCAGCGTTGAAGGGGCAGGGAGCTCCTACGAGCAGTACTTC
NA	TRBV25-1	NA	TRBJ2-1	CASSGYEQFF	TGTGCCAGCAGTGGTTATGAGCAGTTCTTC
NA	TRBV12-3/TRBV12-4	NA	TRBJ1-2	CASSLGGRLAYGYTF	TGTGCCAGCAGTTTAGGTGGACGGCTAGCCTATGGCTACACCTTC
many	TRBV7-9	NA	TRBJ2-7	CASSSDGYEQYF	TGTGCCAGCAGCTCGGACGGCTACGAGCAGTACTTC
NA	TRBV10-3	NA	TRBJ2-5	CAISGGLGETQYF	TGTGCCATCAGTGGAGGACTGGGTGAGACCCAGTACTTC
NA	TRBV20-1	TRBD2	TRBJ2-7	CSALGRRLAGDEQYF	TGCAGTGCATTGGGCCGGAGACTAGCGGGAGACGAGCAGTACTTC
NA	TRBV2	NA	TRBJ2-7	CASSEVRSSYEQYF	TGTGCCAGCAGTGAAGTCCGCAGCTCCTACGAGCAGTACTTC
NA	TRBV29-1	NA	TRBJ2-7	CSVSGGGTYEQYF	TGCAGCGTAAGCGGCGGTGGCACCTACGAGCAGTACTTC
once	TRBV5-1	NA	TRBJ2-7	CASKPGPDQGEQYF	TGCGCCAGCAAGCCGGGCCCCGACCAAGGTGAGCAGTACTTC
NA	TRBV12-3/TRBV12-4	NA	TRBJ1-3	CASSLGGVSGNTIYF	TGTGCCAGCAGTTTAGGCGGGGTCTCAGGAAACACCATATATTTT
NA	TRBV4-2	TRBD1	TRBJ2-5	CASSQQGGEETQYF	TGTGCCAGCAGCCAACAAGGGGGCGAGGAGACCCAGTACTTC
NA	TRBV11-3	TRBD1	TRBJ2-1	CASSLTGTGANEQFF	TGTGCCAGCAGCCTGACCGGGACAGGGGCTAATGAGCAGTTCTTC
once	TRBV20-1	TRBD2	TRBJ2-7	CSARASGPGEQYF	TGCAGTGCTAGGGCTAGCGGGCCGGGGGAGCAGTACTTC
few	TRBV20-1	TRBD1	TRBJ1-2	CSARQGADGYTF	TGCAGTGCAAGACAGGGGGCTGATGGCTACACCTTC
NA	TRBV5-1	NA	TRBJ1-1	CASSLEGRVVTEAFF	TGCGCCAGCAGCTTGGAGGGCAGGGTGGTCACTGAAGCTTTCTTT
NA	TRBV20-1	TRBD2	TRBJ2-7	CSARDPTSVVYEQYF	TGCAGTGCTAGAGATCCCACTAGCGTTGTCTACGAGCAGTACTTC
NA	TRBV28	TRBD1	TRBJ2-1	CASSHPGTGEYNEQFF	TGTGCCAGCAGCCACCCCGGGACAGGGGAATACAATGAGCAGTTCTTC